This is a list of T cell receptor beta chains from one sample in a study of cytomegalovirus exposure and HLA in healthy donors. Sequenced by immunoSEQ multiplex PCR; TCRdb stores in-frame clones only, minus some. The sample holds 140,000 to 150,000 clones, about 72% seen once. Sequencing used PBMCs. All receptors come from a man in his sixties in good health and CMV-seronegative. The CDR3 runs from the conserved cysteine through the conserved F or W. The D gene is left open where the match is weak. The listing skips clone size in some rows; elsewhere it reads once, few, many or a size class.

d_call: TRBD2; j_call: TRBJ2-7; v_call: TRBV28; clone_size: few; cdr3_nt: TGTGCCAGCAGTTTGTCAACTAGCGGGACTGGCGAGCAGTACTTC; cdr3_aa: CASSLSTSGTGEQYF
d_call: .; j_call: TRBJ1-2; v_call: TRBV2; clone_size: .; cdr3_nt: TGTGCCAGCAGTGAGGGGGCCGCCTATGGCTACACCTTC; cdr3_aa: CASSEGAAYGYTF
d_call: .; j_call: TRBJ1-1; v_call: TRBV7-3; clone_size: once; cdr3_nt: TGTGCCAGCAGCCCAAGGGGGGGATCGGACACTGAAGCTTTCTTT; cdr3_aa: CASSPRGGSDTEAFF
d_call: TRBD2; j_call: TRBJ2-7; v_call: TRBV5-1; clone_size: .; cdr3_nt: TGCGCCAGCAGCCTTAGCGGGAGGGCCGATTACGAGCAGTACTTC; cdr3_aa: CASSLSGRADYEQYF
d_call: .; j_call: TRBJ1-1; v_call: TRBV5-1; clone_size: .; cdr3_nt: TGCGCCAGCAGCTTGACAAGGGGCATAACTGAAGCTTTCTTT; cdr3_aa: CASSLTRGITEAFF
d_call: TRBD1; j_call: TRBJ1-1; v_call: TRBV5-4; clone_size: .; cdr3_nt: TGTGCCAGCAGCTGGACAGGGAGGAACACTGAAGCTTTCTTT; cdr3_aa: CASSWTGRNTEAFF
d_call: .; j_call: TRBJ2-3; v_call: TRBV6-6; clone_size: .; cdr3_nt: TGTGCCAGCAGTCCCCGGGGGACAGATACGCAGTATTTT; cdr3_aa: CASSPRGTDTQYF
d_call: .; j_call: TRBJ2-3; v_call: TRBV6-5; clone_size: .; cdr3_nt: TGTGCCAGCAGATCTGGGACTGCAGATACGCAGTATTTT; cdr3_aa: CASRSGTADTQYF
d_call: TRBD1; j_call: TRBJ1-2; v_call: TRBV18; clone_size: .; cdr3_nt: TGTGCCAGCTCACCACCGGACAGGGGCAAGAGTGGCTACACCTTC; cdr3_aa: CASSPPDRGKSGYTF
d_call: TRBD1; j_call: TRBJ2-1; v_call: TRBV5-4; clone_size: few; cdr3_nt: TGTGCCAGCAGCCCGCCGGGGGACAGGGGAGAGAATGAGCAGTTCTTC; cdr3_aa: CASSPPGDRGENEQFF
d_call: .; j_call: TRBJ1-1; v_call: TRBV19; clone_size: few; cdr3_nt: TGTGCCAGTAGTACCGGCGCACAGGGCGGAGGGAACACTGAAGCTTTCTTT; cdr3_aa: CASSTGAQGGGNTEAFF